The present TCR beta chain was sequenced within a study of regulatory T cells in long-lasting Graves disease. To note about this clonotype: Its target is not known.

As for time point: persistent/refractory GD, antithyroid drugs over 5 years with positive TRAb. The TCR library was made from RNA that had been extracted from PBMCs in TRIzol. Germline-derived CDR1 and CDR2 are MNHNS and SASEGT. This CDR3 spans 15 amino acids. V lost 4 bases and J lost 2; bases outside the gene matches: 7. Points from the study as a whole: The study found lower TCR diversity in persistent Graves' patients than in newly diagnosed ones.

Building the TCR beta libraries relied on iRepertoire HTBI primers, and CDR3 regions underwent Arm-PCR. TCRdb reprocessed the multiplex PCR reads via MiXCR and lists one record per CDR3 protein. The repertoire holds hundreds of thousands of distinct CDR3 sequences, with around 30% as singletons. This sequence joins TRBV6-1 and TRBJ1-2; 7 bases are shared with TRBD1. This TCR was sampled from a female donor with Graves disease. The source material was peripheral blood mononuclear cells (PBMCs), sampled when the disease was refractory, from a patient treated with antithyroid drugs. In DNA form, the CDR3 reads TGTGCCAGCAGTGGAGGACAGGCAATCAACTATGGCTACACCTTC. Residues: CASSGGQAINYGYTF.